The 30 T cell receptor beta chains below were found in one sample sequenced in a study of regulatory T cells in long-lasting Graves disease. Time point defined: newly diagnosed GD, antithyroid drugs for less than 3 months. With RNA extracted from PBMCs as input, the TCR library was made. Construction of the TCR beta libraries employed iRepertoire HTBI primers in conjunction with Arm-PCR of CDR3 regions. In TCRdb, the multiplex PCR reads were re-called with MiXCR into one record per CDR3 protein. The sample lists about 620,000 distinct CDR3 sequences, roughly 15% seen once, with approximately 20% in the top ten. A further study also used this sample, focusing on T cells in Graves' hyperthyroidism and ophthalmopathy.

The input for sequencing was peripheral blood mononuclear cells (PBMCs), taken at new diagnosis, from a patient treated with antithyroid drugs. These receptor sequences come from a woman aged 25-40 years with Graves disease.

The sample holds many counts of this clonotype. The chain links TRBV20-1 to TRBJ1-1, with 7 nucleotides matching TRBD1. The CDR3 length is 12 residues. The V segment lost 4 bases and the J segment 6 bases; nucleotides outside the gene matches: 5. The germline gives CDR1 DFQATT, CDR2 SNEGSKA (reference sequence). DNA for the CDR3: TGCAGTGCTACAGACAGGGCATCTGAAGCTTTCTTT. Translated: CSATDRASEAFF.

This clonotype was counted a few times. The V call is TRBV7-9, the J call TRBJ2-5, with a possible D match to TRBD2 (5 bases). CDR1 is SEHNR, CDR2 FQNEAQ, per germline (reference sequence). V lost 2 bases to trimming and J lost 5 bases, with 15 bases between them. This CDR3 spans 15 amino acids. The CDR3 bases are TGTGCCAGCAGCTTAAGAGACAATTCGGGGGAGACCCAGTACTTC. Translation gives CASSLRDNSGETQYF.

This clonotype was counted at least ten times. The rearrangement joins TRBV12-3 or TRBV12-4 to TRBJ2-7; no definite D call. Trimming shortened V by 0 bases and J by 5 bases, and 2 bases separated the two germline ends. The CDR3 contains 11 residues. The CDR3 region has the DNA TGTGCCAGCAGTTTAGCGGACGAGCAGTACTTC. Its translation is CASSLADEQYF.

The rearrangement links TRBV30 to TRBJ2-1; 13 nucleotides align to TRBD2. CDR1 is GTSNPN and CDR2 is SVGIG in the germline V gene (reference sequence). The CDR3 runs 16 residues. V was clipped by 3 bases and J by 7 bases; unmatched bases: 9. The CDR3 sequence is CAWSGPRTSGRNEQFF. The CDR3 DNA sequence: TGTGCCTGGAGCGGACCTAGGACTAGCGGGAGAAATGAGCAGTTCTTC.

This clonotype occurred many times. CDR3 coding DNA: TGTGCCAGCAGCGTGGACAGATACGAGCAGTACTTC. Translating gives CASSVDRYEQYF. The chain has TRBV5-6 and TRBJ2-7; possible D gene TRBD1, 6 bases. CDR3 size: 12 residues. Germline V gene lookup returns CDR1 SGHDT and CDR2 YYEEEE. V dropped 4 bases and J dropped 4 bases, with 9 bases sitting between them.

The CDR3, as DNA: TGTGCCAGCTCACTCCTCACTAGAAACGAGCAGTACTTC. Protein sequence: CASSLLTRNEQYF. This sequence joins TRBV18 and TRBJ2-7; D perhaps matches TRBD2 (5 bases). V was shortened by 4 bases and J by 5 bases, with 12 bases between the two germline ends. Germline values: CDR1 KGHSH, CDR2 LQKENI. This CDR3 comprises 13 residues.

Only a few counts were recorded for this clonotype. V usage is TRBV20-1 and J usage is TRBJ1-4; no clear D. Germline V lookup: CDR1 DFQATT, CDR2 SNEGSKA (reference sequence). V shed 6 bases and J shed 8 bases, with 10 bases lying between them. This CDR3 spans 11 amino acids. The CDR3 DNA sequence: TGCAGTGCAGCGCTAGCAGAAAAACTGTTTTTT. It encodes CSAALAEKLFF.

This rearrangement joins TRBV27 to TRBJ2-7; D possibly corresponds to TRBD1 (6 bases). Deletions cut 5 bases from V and 6 bases from J, with 23 bases between. The germline gives CDR1 MNHEY, CDR2 SMNVEV (reference sequence). The CDR3 extends over 16 amino acids. The CDR3 loop reads CASSVTGTQGSSEQYF. The CDR3 DNA reads TGTGCCAGCAGTGTGACCGGGACGCAGGGGAGCTCCGAGCAGTACTTC.

This clonotype showed up many times. The chain is built from TRBV12-3 or TRBV12-4 and TRBJ2-5, with D tentatively TRBD1 (6 bases). Trimming cost V 7 bases and J 2 bases, with 11 bases left between them. The CDR3 spans 13 residues. The CDR3 sequence is CASTIGGQETQYF. DNA for the CDR3: TGTGCCAGCACTATAGGGGGTCAAGAGACCCAGTACTTC.

This clonotype showed up many times. Written as DNA, the CDR3 is TGCAGCGTTGGGGACTCCTTAGAGACCCAGTACTTC. This codes for CSVGDSLETQYF. The J gene is TRBJ2-5, the V gene TRBV29-1, with D perhaps matching TRBD2 (6 bases). The CDR3 spans 12 residues. Germline V gives CDR1 SQVTM, CDR2 ANQGSEA. Trimming cost V 4 bases and J 4 bases, with 10 bases left between them. Full variable domain (missing parts from reference TRBV29-1 and TRBJ2-5): SAVISQKPSRDICQRGTSLTIQCQVDSQVTMMFWYRQQPGQSLTLIATANQGSEATYESGFVIDKFPISRPNLTFSTLTVSNMSPEDSSIYLCSVGDSLETQYFGPGTRLLVL.

The chain combines TRBV29-1 with TRBJ1-2; 7 nucleotides agree with TRBD1. The length of the CDR3 is 15 residues. Germline V CDR1 and CDR2: SQVTM, ANQGSEA. Trimming removed 3 bases from V and 1 base from J; junction bases left unmatched: 8. The CDR3 reads CSVDAGGTINYGYTF. The CDR3 bases are TGCAGCGTTGATGCAGGGGGAACCATTAACTATGGCTACACCTTC.

This clonotype has ten or more counts. The V call is TRBV11-2, the J call TRBJ2-3; the D is unclear. The germline V and J ends were trimmed by 5 bases and 1 base, with 13 bases remaining between them. Germline V gives CDR1 SGHAT, CDR2 FQNNGV. CDR3 size: 15 residues. CDR3 in amino acids: CASSPEVFRTDTQYF. Here the CDR3 DNA reads TGTGCCAGCAGCCCCGAAGTGTTTCGCACAGATACGCAGTATTTT. The full variable domain, with the rest looked up from reference TRBV11-2 and TRBJ2-3, is EAGVAQSPRYKIIEKRQSVAFWCNPISGHATLYWYQQILGQGPKLLIQFQNNGVVDDSQLPKDRFSAERLKGVDSTLKIQPAKLEDSAVYLCASSPEVFRTDTQYFGPGTRLTVL.

This clonotype came up many times. The chain couples TRBV7-8 to TRBJ1-6; 7 positions agree with TRBD1. Trimming at V came to 6 bases and at J to 5 bases, leaving 7 bases not matched to a gene. The germline V gene has CDR1 SGHVS and CDR2 FQNEAQ. CDR3 length: 15 residues. CDR3 sequence: CASSPRDSNNSPLHF. The CDR3 nucleotides read TGTGCCAGCAGTCCCCGGGACAGCAATAATTCACCCCTCCACTTT.

This sequence joins TRBV24-1 and TRBJ2-3; D is uncertain. Trimming shortened V by 7 bases and J by 2 bases, and 6 bases separated the two germline ends. CDR3 length equals 12 residues. Germline V gene sequence: CDR1 KGHDR, CDR2 SFDVKD. The CDR3 sequence is CATSSYTDTQYF. The CDR3 coding sequence is TGTGCCACCAGCTCGTACACAGATACGCAGTATTTT.

This clonotype was counted many times. This chain uses TRBV7-2 with TRBJ1-1; D not certain. Germline values: CDR1 SGHTA, CDR2 FQGNSA. This CDR3 has 15 residues. V lost 5 bases, J lost 1 base, and 14 bases lay in between. The CDR3: CASSRGGLQNTEAFF. The CDR3 coding sequence is TGTGCCAGCAGCCGAGGAGGACTCCAGAACACTGAAGCTTTCTTT. The variable domain in full, completed from reference TRBV7-2 and TRBJ1-1, reads GAGVSQSPSNKVTEKGKDVELRCDPISGHTALYWYRQSLGQGLEFLIYFQGNSAPDKSGLPSDRFSAERTGGSVSTLTIQRTQQEDSAVYLCASSRGGLQNTEAFFGQGTRLTVV.

Note on this clonotype: At one end the junction does not follow the germline gene, possibly because of a read error. This chain uses TRBV10-3 with TRBJ1-4; D is perhaps TRBD1 (5 bases). Germline CDR1 reads ENHRY; CDR2 reads SYGVKD. This CDR3 comprises 10 residues. The CDR3 is CAIGETVLFF. The CDR3 DNA is TGTGCCATCGGTGAGACAGTACTGTTTTTT.

This clonotype was seen a few times. CDR3 coding DNA: TGCGCCAGCAGCCAAGAGACTAGCGGGTACACCGGGGAGCTGTTTTTT. It translates to CASSQETSGYTGELFF. The chain has TRBV4-1 and TRBJ2-2, with 10 bases aligning to TRBD2. The CDR3 is 16 amino acids. With 0 bases clipped from V and 3 bases from J, the junction kept 1 base outside the gene matches. Germline CDR1 and CDR2: MGHRA and YSYEKL.

There are many counts of this clonotype. The rearrangement uses TRBV11-2 and TRBJ2-5; 16 bases are shared with TRBD2. The CDR3 consists of 18 residues. Germline lookup yields CDR1 SGHAT and CDR2 FQNNGV. Trimming at V came to 5 bases and at J to 0 bases, leaving 6 bases not matched to a gene. The CDR3 DNA is TGTGCCAGCAGCGGCGGGACTAGCGGGAGGGGGTACCAAGAGACCCAGTACTTC. Translating gives CASSGGTSGRGYQETQYF.

Concerning this clonotype: A single base separates this from a much larger clone, so it may be a read error. The chain combines TRBV30 with TRBJ1-2; 8 positions agree with TRBD1. Trimming removed 4 bases from V and 8 bases from J; junction bases left unmatched: 6. The germline gives CDR1 GTSNPN, CDR2 SVGIG (reference sequence). The CDR3 sequence is 12 residues long. DNA of the CDR3: TGTGCCTGGACCCAGACAGGGGCAGGCTACACCTTC. Translation: CAWTQTGAGYTF.

This clonotype showed up many times. The rearrangement joins TRBV9 to TRBJ2-2; D is unclear. Germline loops: CDR1 SGDLS, CDR2 YYNGEE. This CDR3 is built from 13 residues. V gave up 3 bases and J gave up 3 bases, with 6 bases separating them. CDR3 sequence (DNA): TGTGCCAGCAGCGCTCATGACACCGGGGAGCTGTTTTTT. Protein product: CASSAHDTGELFF.

Details on this clonotype: This may come from a read error, since a much larger clone is one base off. CDR3 sequence (DNA): TGTGCCAGCAGTTTGGGGGGGCTAGTCAATGAGCGGTTCTTC. It is translated as CASSLGGLVNERFF. J is TRBJ2-1 and V is TRBV28; D might be TRBD2 (7 bases). Germline assignment: CDR1 MDHEN and CDR2 SYDVKM. There are 14 residues in the CDR3. Supplemented by reference TRBV28 and TRBJ2-1, the full variable domain reads DVKVTQSSRYLVKRTGEKVFLECVQDMDHENMFWYRQDPGLGLRLIYFSYDVKMKEKGDIPEGYSVSREKKERFSLILESASTNQTSMYLCASSLGGLVNERFFGPGTRLTVL.

This clonotype showed up many times. The chain uses TRBV6-2 or TRBV6-3 and TRBJ2-3; the D gene is possibly TRBD1 (6 bases). Germline assignment: CDR1 MNHEY and CDR2 SVGEGT. The CDR3 has 12 residues. V was pared by 5 bases and J by 3 bases, with 6 bases between. The CDR3 DNA follows: TGTGCCAGCAGTGGACAGACAGATACGCAGTATTTT. Its translation is CASSGQTDTQYF.

This clonotype occurred a few times. This chain connects TRBV28 to TRBJ1-5; possible D gene TRBD1, 6 bases. This CDR3 contains 13 residues. V was shortened by 6 bases and J by 4 bases, with 10 bases between the two germline ends. The germline CDR1 and CDR2 sequences are MDHEN and SYDVKM. CDR3 nucleotide sequence: TGTGCCAGCAGAACAGGGTATAATCAGCCCCAGCATTTT. Translation: CASRTGYNQPQHF.

The sample holds many counts of this clonotype. The chain is built from TRBV28 and TRBJ1-1, with unresolved D. The germline CDR1 and CDR2 sequences are MDHEN and SYDVKM. CDR3 size: 11 residues. Between the trimmed V and J ends, which lost 6 bases and 8 bases, there was a span of 10 bases. CDR3 protein: CASRTPIEAFF. The DNA for the CDR3 is TGTGCCAGCAGGACTCCGATAGAAGCTTTCTTT.

J is TRBJ1-5 and V is TRBV20-1, with TRBD1 identical over 9 bases. The CDR3 consists of 17 residues. Trimming at V came to 7 bases and at J to 3 bases, leaving 16 bases not matched to a gene. In germline, CDR1 is DFQATT, CDR2 SNEGSKA (reference sequence). CDR3 sequence (DNA): TGCAGTGTTCTTGGGGACAGGGCGAGGGGTGACAATCAGCCCCAGCATTTT. Translation gives CSVLGDRARGDNQPQHF.

This clonotype was found a few times. The J gene is TRBJ1-5, the V gene TRBV6-2 or TRBV6-3, with TRBD1 identical over 10 bases. V gave up 4 bases and J gave up 2 bases; unmatched junction bases: 5. This CDR3 is built from 16 residues. From germline, CDR1 is MNHEY and CDR2 SVGEGT. In DNA, the CDR3 is TGTGCCAGCAGTTCGGCCGGGACAGGGGGCAATCAGCCCCAGCATTTT. Its protein is CASSSAGTGGNQPQHF.

The rearrangement uses TRBV6-4 and TRBJ2-1; 7 positions agree with TRBD2. V was pared by 3 bases and J by 14 bases, with 4 bases of the junction left unmatched. This CDR3 region has 11 residues. Germline V gene sequence: CDR1 MRHNA, CDR2 SNTAGT. The CDR3 DNA sequence: TGTGCCAGCAGTGAAGGGAGGGCAAAGTTCTTC. Its protein is CASSEGRAKFF.

This clonotype was counted at least ten times. The rearrangement uses TRBV2 and TRBJ2-3; TRBD2 matches 12 bases. Losses at the gene ends were 5 bases for V and 4 bases for J; bases not matched to a gene: 4. CDR3 length: 15 amino acids. Germline assignment: CDR1 SNHLY and CDR2 FYNNEI. As DNA, the CDR3 is TGTGCCAGCAGTATAGGACTAGCGGGATCAGATACGCAGTATTTT. Translated: CASSIGLAGSDTQYF.

In its sample, this clonotype was seen many times. V and J are TRBV28 and TRBJ2-3; D may correspond to TRBD1 or TRBD2 (5 bases each). V was trimmed by 6 bases and J by 3 bases, leaving 16 bases between them. This CDR3 has 15 amino acids. CDR1 and CDR2 from the germline V gene are MDHEN and SYDVKM. The CDR3 protein is CASSPFWGRTDTQYF. In DNA form, the CDR3 reads TGTGCCAGCAGCCCCTTTTGGGGGAGAACAGATACGCAGTATTTT.

This clonotype was recorded many times. The gene calls are TRBV15 and TRBJ1-1; tentatively, D is TRBD1 (5 bases). CDR1 is LNHNV, CDR2 YYDKDF, per germline (reference sequence). This CDR3 spans 13 amino acids. V shed 6 bases and J shed 10 bases, with 18 bases lying between them. The CDR3 protein is CATRFLFQGPAFF. The DNA for the CDR3 is TGTGCCACCAGGTTTCTGTTTCAGGGCCCAGCTTTCTTT. The entire variable domain, with the rest obtained from reference TRBV15 and TRBJ1-1, is as follows: DAMVIQNPRYQVTQFGKPVTLSCSQTLNHNVMYWYQQKSSQAPKLLFHYYDKDFNNEADTPDNFQSRRPNTSFCFLDIRSPGLGDTAMYLCATRFLFQGPAFFGQGTRLTVV.